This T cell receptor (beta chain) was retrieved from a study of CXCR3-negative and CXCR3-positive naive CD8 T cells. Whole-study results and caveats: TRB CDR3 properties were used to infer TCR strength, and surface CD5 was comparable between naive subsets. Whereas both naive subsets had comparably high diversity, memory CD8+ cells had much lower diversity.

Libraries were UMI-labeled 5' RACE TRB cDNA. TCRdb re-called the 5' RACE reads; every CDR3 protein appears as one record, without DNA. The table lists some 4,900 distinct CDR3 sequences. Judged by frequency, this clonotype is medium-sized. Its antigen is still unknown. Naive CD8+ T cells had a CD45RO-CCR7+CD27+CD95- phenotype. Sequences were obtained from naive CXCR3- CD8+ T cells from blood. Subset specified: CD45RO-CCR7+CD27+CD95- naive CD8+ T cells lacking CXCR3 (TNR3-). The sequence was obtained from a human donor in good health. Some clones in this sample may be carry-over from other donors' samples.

CDR3 region: CASCSDSPGAIVGQETQYF. The chain recombines TRBV7-9 with TRBJ2-5; the TCRdb D gene call, TRBD1, has no DNA to confirm it. This CDR3 comprises 19 residues. Germline CDR1 SEHNR, CDR2 FQNEAQ (reference sequence).